This T cell receptor beta chain was captured by sequencing in a study of PD-1 blockade in classical Hodgkin lymphoma. This CDR3 is built from 14 residues. V dropped 5 bases and J dropped 7; count of bases not matched to a gene: 8. Looked up from germline, CDR1 is SEHNR and CDR2 is FQNEAQ (reference sequence). Each of the patients experienced relapse following autologous stem cell transplantation, and their brentuximab vedotin exposure differed. Worth noting for this clone: What it binds is unknown.

Whole-study findings and limits: Baseline diversity in complete responders resembled that of newly diagnosed patients. Repertoires differed for reasons still undefined, possibly disease activity or prior therapy. Healthy donors were reported to have higher baseline TCR diversity than newly diagnosed patients.

Profiled with immunoSEQ multiplex PCR; TCRdb holds only in-frame clones, not every one. The table has 35,000 to 45,000 clones, around 87% seen once. The chain has TRBV7-9 and TRBJ2-1; 7 positions match TRBD1. Here the sequenced sample was peripheral blood mononuclear cells (PBMCs), taken at baseline. This TCR derives from a human donor with classical Hodgkin lymphoma. DNA of the CDR3: TGTGCCAGCAGCCGACCGGGACAGCAAAATGAGCAGTTCTTC. Translation gives CASSRPGQQNEQFF.